This note documents a single TCR beta chain sequence. After removal of 4 bases from V and 10 bases from J, the junction contained 4 bases not matched to a gene. Germline lookup yields CDR1 SGDLS and CDR2 YYNGEE. The CDR3 totals 12 residues. In the PCR, 60 Vbeta and 13 Jbeta primers were used. Sequencing was performed with immunoSEQ multiplex PCR; in TCRdb, only in-frame clones are kept and a portion is missing. The sample gives about 200,000 clones, roughly 87% of which show up once; about 1% is in the top ten. The donors, nominally healthy at sampling, likely had unrecorded immune exposures. The sample belongs to a study of cytomegalovirus exposure and HLA in healthy donors.

The receptor was isolated from a boy between 2 and 10 years old in good health and CMV-seronegative. This sequence joins TRBV9 and TRBJ2-1, with 8 bases matching TRBD1. What was sequenced was PBMCs. Here the CDR3 reads CASSRRGQEQFF. The CDR3 nucleotides are TGTGCCAGCAGCCGCAGGGGGCAGGAGCAGTTCTTC. The full variable domain, with the rest looked up from reference TRBV9 and TRBJ2-1, is DSGVTQTPKHLITATGQRVTLRCSPRSGDLSVYWYQQSLDQGLQFLIQYYNGEERAKGNILERFSAQQFPDLHSELNLSSLELGDSALYFCASSRRGQEQFFGPGTRLTVL.